This passage covers 16 T cell receptor beta chains from one sample sequenced in a study of cytotoxic CD8 clonotypes in ibrutinib-treated CLL. Generated by immunoSEQ multiplex PCR, the TCRdb table keeps only in-frame clones and is missing some. The sample contains 70,000 to 85,000 clones, around 82% of which appear only once. This sample comprised PBMCs, obtained at disease progression, from a patient treated with ibrutinib. The receptor set was obtained from a human donor with chronic lymphocytic leukemia.

This chain links TRBV10-3 with TRBJ2-1; D might be TRBD2 (6 bases). Germline V gene sequence: CDR1 ENHRY, CDR2 SYGVKD. Between the trimmed V and J ends, which lost 2 bases and 7 bases, there was a span of 9 bases. This CDR3 is 13 amino acids long. The DNA for the CDR3 is TGTGCCATCAGTGAGGGCCGGGGGAATGAGCAGTTCTTC. Translating it yields CAISEGRGNEQFF.

The CDR3 nucleotides are TGCGCCAGCAGAGCCGGGACAGGGAGTGGAAACACCATATATTTT. Translated: CASRAGTGSGNTIYF. The chain carries TRBV10-1 and TRBJ1-3, with 9 bases fitting TRBD1. The germline V gene encodes CDR1 WNHNN and CDR2 SYGVQD (reference sequence). There are 15 residues in the CDR3. Losses at the gene ends were 6 bases for V and 3 bases for J; bases not matched to a gene: 6.

The chain uses TRBV2 and TRBJ1-2, with D perhaps matching TRBD1 (5 bases). The CDR3 sequence is 14 residues long. V dropped 9 bases and J dropped 6 bases, with 20 bases sitting between them. CDR1 is SNHLY and CDR2 is FYNNEI in the germline V gene. The CDR3 sequence: CASTPRGPGNGYTF. The CDR3 nucleotides are TGTGCCAGTACCCCGCGGGGCCCGGGGAATGGCTACACCTTC.

The rearrangement joins TRBV5-6 to TRBJ2-7; D is undetermined. The CDR3 is 12 residues long. Germline-derived CDR1 and CDR2 are SGHDT and YYEEEE. Trimming stripped 2 bases from V and 6 bases from J, with 9 bases between. The CDR3 DNA sequence: TGTGCCAGCAGCTTTCCAAGCACCGAGCAGTACTTC. It codes for CASSFPSTEQYF.

V usage is TRBV19 and J usage is TRBJ1-5; possibly TRBD1 for D (6 bases). V was cut by 9 bases and J by 2 bases, with 17 bases left in between. This CDR3 comprises 15 residues. The germline gives CDR1 LNHDA, CDR2 SQIVND (reference sequence). The DNA of the CDR3 is TGTGCCAGCGAACAGGGAAGCAGGGGCAATCAGCCCCAGCATTTT. Its translation is CASEQGSRGNQPQHF.

The sample holds one count of this clone. The chain joins TRBV28 to TRBJ2-6; D ambiguous. Germline assignment: CDR1 MDHEN and CDR2 SYDVKM. Between the trimmed V and J ends, which lost 4 bases and 1 base, there was a span of 5 bases. This CDR3 is 14 amino acids long. The CDR3 spells CASSYHSGANVLTF. The CDR3 DNA reads TGTGCCAGCAGTTACCATTCTGGGGCCAACGTCCTGACTTTC.

The chain employs TRBV9 and TRBJ2-3; either TRBD1 or TRBD2 may supply D (5 bases each). Deletions cut 0 bases from V and 2 bases from J, with 10 bases between. This CDR3 spans 15 amino acids. CDR1 and CDR2 (germline): SGDLS, YYNGEE. CDR3 DNA sequence: TGTGCCAGCAGCGTAGTCGGGACCTCCACAGATACGCAGTATTTT. Protein sequence: CASSVVGTSTDTQYF.

The V call is TRBV14, the J call TRBJ2-1; TRBD2 aligns across 8 bases. Germline V lookup: CDR1 SGHDN, CDR2 FVKESK. The length of the CDR3 is 16 residues. V was clipped by 4 bases and J by 5 bases; unmatched bases: 10. CDR3 sequence reads: CASSRLGQRENNEQFF. The CDR3 bases are TGTGCCAGCAGCCGTTTAGGGCAGCGGGAGAACAATGAGCAGTTCTTC.

The rearrangement uses TRBV20-1 and TRBJ1-4; D remains ambiguous. Germline V gives CDR1 DFQATT, CDR2 SNEGSKA (reference sequence). V was cut by 4 bases and J by 0 bases, with 0 bases left in between. This CDR3 is 11 amino acids long. The DNA for the CDR3 is TGCAGTGCTACAACTAATGAAAAACTGTTTTTT. It yields the protein CSATTNEKLFF.

The CDR3 here is CASSPQYNYGYTF. The CDR3 region has the DNA TGTGCCAGCAGCCCCCAATATAACTATGGCTACACCTTC. The chain has TRBV14 and TRBJ1-2; D is unclear. The CDR3 has 13 residues. With 4 bases removed from V and 1 base from J, the gap between germline ends came to 7 bases. Germline V CDR1 and CDR2: SGHDN, FVKESK.

The chain is built from TRBV30 and TRBJ1-3, with D perhaps matching TRBD1 (5 bases). With 0 bases removed from V and 5 bases from J, the gap between germline ends came to 17 bases. Germline V lookup: CDR1 GTSNPN, CDR2 SVGIG (reference sequence). The CDR3 extends over 16 amino acids. DNA of the CDR3: TGTGCCTGGAGTGTATGGTTAGGACAAGCTCGAAACACCATATATTTT. It encodes CAWSVWLGQARNTIYF.

This sequence joins TRBV7-8 and TRBJ1-3; D uncertain. Germline V gives CDR1 SGHVS, CDR2 FQNEAQ. Trimming shortened V by 4 bases and J by 0 bases, and 4 bases separated the two germline ends. The CDR3 has 13 residues. CDR3 residues: CASSSFSGNTIYF. The CDR3 nucleotides are TGTGCCAGCAGCTCCTTCTCTGGAAACACCATATATTTT.

The chain carries TRBV4-1 and TRBJ2-7, with TRBD2 as a possible D gene (6 bases). Germline V gene sequence: CDR1 MGHRA, CDR2 YSYEKL. The CDR3 runs 15 residues. V was shortened by 3 bases and J by 2 bases, with 14 bases between the two germline ends. For the CDR3, the DNA is TGCGCCAGCAGCCATCCCGGGACTCTAACCTACGAGCAGTACTTC. Its translation: CASSHPGTLTYEQYF.

For the CDR3, the DNA is TGTGCCATCAGTGAGACAGGGACTTTCTCTGGAAACACCATATATTTT. Amino acids: CAISETGTFSGNTIYF. This sequence joins TRBV10-3 and TRBJ1-3; possibly TRBD1 for D (6 bases). Trimming took 2 bases from V and 0 from J, leaving 11 bases between them. This CDR3 has 16 amino acids. Germline-derived CDR1 and CDR2 are ENHRY and SYGVKD.

V gene TRBV2 combines with J gene TRBJ1-4; D gene uncertain. Trimming took 2 bases from V and 7 from J, leaving 17 bases between them. The CDR3 totals 16 residues. Germline-derived CDR1 and CDR2 are SNHLY and FYNNEI. CDR3 sequence (DNA): TGTGCCAGCAGTGAACTGGAAGGGCAGGCTGGTGAAAAACTGTTTTTT. Translated: CASSELEGQAGEKLFF.

The chain links TRBV19 to TRBJ2-1; D gene uncertain. V dropped 3 bases and J dropped 0 bases, with 9 bases sitting between them. The CDR3 sequence is 15 residues long. Germline assignment: CDR1 LNHDA and CDR2 SQIVND (reference sequence). CDR3: CASSIAWSSYNEQFF. Written as DNA, the CDR3 is TGTGCCAGTAGTATCGCGTGGAGCTCCTACAATGAGCAGTTCTTC.